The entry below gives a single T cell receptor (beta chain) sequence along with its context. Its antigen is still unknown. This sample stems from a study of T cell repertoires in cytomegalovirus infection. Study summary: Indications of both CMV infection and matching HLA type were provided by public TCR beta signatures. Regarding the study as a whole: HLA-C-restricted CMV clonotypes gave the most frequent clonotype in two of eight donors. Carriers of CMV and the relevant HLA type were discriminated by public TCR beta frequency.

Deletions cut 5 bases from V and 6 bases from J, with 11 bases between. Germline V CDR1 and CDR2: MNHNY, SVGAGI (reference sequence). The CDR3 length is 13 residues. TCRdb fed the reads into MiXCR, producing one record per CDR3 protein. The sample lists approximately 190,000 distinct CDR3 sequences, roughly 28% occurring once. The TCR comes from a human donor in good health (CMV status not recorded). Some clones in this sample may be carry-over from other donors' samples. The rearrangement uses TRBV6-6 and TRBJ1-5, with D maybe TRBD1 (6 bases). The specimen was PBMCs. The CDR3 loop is CASSGQRSQPQHF. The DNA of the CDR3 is TGTGCCAGCAGTGGACAGCGGAGTCAGCCCCAGCATTTT.